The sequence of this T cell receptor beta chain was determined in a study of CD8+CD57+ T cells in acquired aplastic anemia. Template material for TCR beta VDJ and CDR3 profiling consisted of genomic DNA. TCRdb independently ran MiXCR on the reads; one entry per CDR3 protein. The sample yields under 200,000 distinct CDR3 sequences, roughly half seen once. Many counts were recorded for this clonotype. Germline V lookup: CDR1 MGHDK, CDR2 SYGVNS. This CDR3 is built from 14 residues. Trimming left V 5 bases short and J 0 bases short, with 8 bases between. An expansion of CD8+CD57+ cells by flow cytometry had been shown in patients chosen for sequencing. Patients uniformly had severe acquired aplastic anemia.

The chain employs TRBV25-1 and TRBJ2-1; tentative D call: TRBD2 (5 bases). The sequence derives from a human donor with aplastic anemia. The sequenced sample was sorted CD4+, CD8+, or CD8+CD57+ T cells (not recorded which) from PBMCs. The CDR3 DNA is TGTGCCAGCAGTAAACGGGACTCCTACAATGAGCAGTTCTTC. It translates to CASSKRDSYNEQFF.